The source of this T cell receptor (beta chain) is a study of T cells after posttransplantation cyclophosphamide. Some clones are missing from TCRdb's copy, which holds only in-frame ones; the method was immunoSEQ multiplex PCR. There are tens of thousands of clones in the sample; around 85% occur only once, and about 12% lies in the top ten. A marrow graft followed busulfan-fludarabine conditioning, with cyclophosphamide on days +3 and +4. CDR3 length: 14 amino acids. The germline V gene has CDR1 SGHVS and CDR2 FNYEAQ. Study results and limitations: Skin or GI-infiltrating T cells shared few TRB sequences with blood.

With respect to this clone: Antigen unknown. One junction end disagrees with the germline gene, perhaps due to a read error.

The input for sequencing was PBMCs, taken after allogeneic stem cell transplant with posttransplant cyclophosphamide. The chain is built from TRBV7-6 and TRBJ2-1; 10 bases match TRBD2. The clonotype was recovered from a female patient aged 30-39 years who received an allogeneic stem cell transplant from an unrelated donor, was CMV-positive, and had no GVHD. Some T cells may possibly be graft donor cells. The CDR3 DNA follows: TGTGCCAGCAGCTTTATGGCTAGCGGGGGAGGTATGATCTTC. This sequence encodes CASSFMASGGGMIF.